The 17 T cell receptor beta chains listed next were all sequenced from one sample in a study of post-analysis software for immune sequencing data. No antigen has been identified for these receptors. Built from TCR beta cDNA, the libraries had unique molecular identifiers in them. TCRdb re-derived calls from the PCR reads in MiXCR, one entry per CDR3 protein. The table shows some 690,000 distinct CDR3 sequences, with roughly 29% occurring only once. General study findings and limits: The five TRBV segments detected at higher frequency in patients than in controls included TRBV5-6, TRBV5-1 and TRBV20-1.

Sequenced: blood. All receptors derive from a girl between 10 and 17 years old with multiple sclerosis.

This clonotype was counted only a few times. The chain has TRBV9 and TRBJ2-7, with TRBD1 as a possible D gene (6 bases). Per germline, CDR1 SGDLS and CDR2 YYNGEE. The V gene lost 3 bases and the J gene lost 0 bases, with 16 bases spanning the gap. The CDR3 covers 16 residues. The CDR3 reads CASSANRDTDSYEQYF. CDR3 coding DNA: TGTGCCAGCAGCGCGAACCGGGACACCGACTCCTACGAGCAGTACTTC.

The chain joins TRBV12-3 or TRBV12-4 to TRBJ2-5, with D tentatively TRBD2 (6 bases). The CDR3 sequence is 17 residues long. V dropped 6 bases and J dropped 2 bases, with 22 bases sitting between them. The CDR3 here is CASSKLPGRRGQETQYF. CDR3 sequence (DNA): TGTGCCAGCAGCAAACTTCCGGGACGGAGGGGTCAAGAGACCCAGTACTTC.

This clonotype was seen ten or more times. The chain couples TRBV20-1 to TRBJ2-3, with TRBD2 matching over 7 bases. V trimming: 6 bases; J trimming: 1 base; junction bases outside the gene matches: 13. Germline CDR1 and CDR2: DFQATT and SNEGSKA (reference sequence). CDR3 size: 16 residues. The CDR3 sequence: CSANKGGGRGTDTQYF. The CDR3 nucleotides are TGCAGTGCCAACAAGGGCGGGGGTAGGGGCACAGATACGCAGTATTTT.

This clonotype was recorded many times. V and J are TRBV4-1 and TRBJ1-2; D call uncertain. The CDR3 consists of 12 residues. Trimming removed 3 bases from V and 7 bases from J, with 9 bases in between. Germline V lookup: CDR1 MGHRA, CDR2 YSYEKL. The CDR3 spells CASSHLGIGYTF. As DNA, the CDR3 is TGCGCCAGCAGCCATCTCGGGATTGGCTACACCTTC.

This chain connects TRBV20-1 to TRBJ1-2; 7 bases line up with TRBD1. The CDR3 covers 13 residues. CDR1 and CDR2 from the germline V gene are DFQATT and SNEGSKA (reference sequence). The trim removed 4 bases at V and 4 bases at J, leaving 6 bases unmatched. The CDR3 bases are TGCAGTGCTAAACAGGGGATCCCCTATGGCTACACCTTC. Residues: CSAKQGIPYGYTF.

The table lists this clonotype with many counts. The chain couples TRBV6-5 to TRBJ2-5; no reliable D call. The CDR3 sequence is 17 residues long. V lost 4 bases and J 4 bases, leaving 22 bases between the germline ends. The germline gives CDR1 MNHEY, CDR2 SVGAGI. The CDR3 spells CASSSPGRPNSGETQYF. CDR3 DNA sequence: TGTGCCAGCAGTTCCCCCGGACGCCCGAACTCAGGAGAGACCCAGTACTTC.

The genes are TRBV4-3 and TRBJ1-5, with 7 positions matching TRBD1. Trimming cost V 0 bases and J 5 bases; bases outside gene matches: 4. The germline V gene has CDR1 LGHNA and CDR2 YSLEER. The CDR3 loop spans 15 amino acids. CDR3 in DNA: TGCGCCAGCAGCCAAGAAAGACAGGGCCATCAGCCCCAGCATTTT. Translation gives CASSQERQGHQPQHF.

The CDR3 sequence is CASSEILAGELFF. In nucleotides, the CDR3 is TGCGCCAGCAGTGAAATTTTGGCCGGGGAGCTGTTTTTT. V and J are TRBV10-1 and TRBJ2-2; D gene unclear. V lost 3 bases to trimming and J lost 6 bases, with 8 bases between them. The CDR3 is 13 residues long. Germline-derived CDR1 and CDR2 are WNHNN and SYGVQD (reference sequence).

This rearrangement joins TRBV6-6 to TRBJ1-2, with 7 bases aligning to TRBD1. In germline, CDR1 is MNHNY, CDR2 SVGAGI (reference sequence). J gave up 8 bases and V 2 bases, and 5 bases lay outside the gene matches. CDR3 size: 13 residues. CDR3 coding DNA: TGTGCCAGCAGTTACCCAACAGGGGAAGGCTACACCTTC. It yields the protein CASSYPTGEGYTF.

This clonotype has a handful of counts. The chain uses TRBV4-1 and TRBJ1-4; 9 nucleotides line up with TRBD1. V was clipped by 2 bases and J by 7 bases; unmatched bases: 5. This CDR3 has 15 amino acids. Per the germline V gene, CDR1 is MGHRA and CDR2 is YSYEKL. The CDR3 loop is CASSQTDRGGEKLFF. In nucleotides, the CDR3 is TGCGCCAGCAGCCAAACGGACAGGGGAGGTGAAAAACTGTTTTTT.

This clonotype was counted between two and nine times. The rearrangement uses TRBV7-2 and TRBJ2-5, with D unclear. Trimming took 0 bases from V and 5 from J, leaving 16 bases between them. Germline-derived CDR1 and CDR2 are SGHTA and FQGNSA. This CDR3 has 16 amino acids. As DNA, the CDR3 is TGTGCCAGCAGCTTAGCCGCTAGGTCAGGTCGGGAGACCCAGTACTTC. Residues: CASSLAARSGRETQYF.

The chain couples TRBV5-1 to TRBJ1-2; D is perhaps TRBD1 (6 bases). Trimming cost V 2 bases and J 6 bases, with 11 bases left between them. CDR1 and CDR2 (germline): SGHRS, YFSETQ. This CDR3 contains 13 residues. DNA for the CDR3: TGCGCCAGCAGCTTTCCAGGGGCGGATGGCTACACCTTC. This gives the protein CASSFPGADGYTF.

This clonotype occurred a few times. This chain links TRBV11-2 with TRBJ2-5; D not resolved. The CDR3 contains 12 residues. V gave up 5 bases and J gave up 7 bases, with 11 bases separating them. Germline values: CDR1 SGHAT, CDR2 FQNNGV. The CDR3 here is CASSLPWGTQYF. As DNA, the CDR3 is TGTGCCAGCAGCCTCCCTTGGGGGACCCAGTACTTC.

In its sample, this clonotype was seen a few times. V gene TRBV7-2 combines with J gene TRBJ2-2; D is unresolved. V lost 5 bases and J 5 bases, leaving 15 bases between the germline ends. This CDR3 contains 15 residues. CDR1 is SGHTA and CDR2 is FQGNSA in the germline V gene. The CDR3 loop is CASSRRANPTGELFF. Here the CDR3 DNA reads TGTGCCAGCAGCCGCCGGGCCAACCCTACCGGGGAGCTGTTTTTT.

This clonotype came up a few times. The chain recombines TRBV29-1 with TRBJ2-1; D might be TRBD1 or TRBD2, each matching 6 bases. V dropped 1 base and J dropped 3 bases, with 16 bases sitting between them. Germline V CDR1 and CDR2: SQVTM, ANQGSEA. CDR3 length: 16 amino acids. CDR3: CSVEGGAGLIYNEQFF. The CDR3 DNA sequence: TGCAGCGTTGAAGGGGGGGCAGGCCTGATCTACAATGAGCAGTTCTTC.

J is TRBJ2-3 and V is TRBV20-1; 10 bases agree with TRBD2. V shed 6 bases and J 8 bases; nucleotides not matched to a gene: 14. Germline V gene sequence: CDR1 DFQATT, CDR2 SNEGSKA (reference sequence). There are 15 residues in the CDR3. The CDR3 region has the DNA TGCAGTGCACCCGGGACTAGCGTTCTGGGGAGTACGCAGTATTTT. Protein product: CSAPGTSVLGSTQYF.

CDR3 protein: CASSVRGAPYNEQFF. CDR3 nucleotide sequence: TGTGCCAGCAGCGTACGCGGGGCCCCCTACAATGAGCAGTTCTTC. The gene calls are TRBV9 and TRBJ2-1; tentative D call: TRBD2 (6 bases). Germline lookup yields CDR1 SGDLS and CDR2 YYNGEE. V was clipped by 1 base and J by 2 bases, with 10 bases between them. The CDR3 covers 15 residues.